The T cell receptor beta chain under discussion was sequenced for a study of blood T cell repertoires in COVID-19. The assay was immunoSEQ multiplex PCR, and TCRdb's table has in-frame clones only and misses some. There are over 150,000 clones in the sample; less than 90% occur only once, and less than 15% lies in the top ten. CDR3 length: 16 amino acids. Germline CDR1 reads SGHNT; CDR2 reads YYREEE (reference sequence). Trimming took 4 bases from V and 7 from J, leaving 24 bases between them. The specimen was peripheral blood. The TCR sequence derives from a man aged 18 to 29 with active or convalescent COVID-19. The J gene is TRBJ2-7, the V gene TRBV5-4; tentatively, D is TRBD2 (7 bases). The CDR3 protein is CASSTDVGRGMGEQYF. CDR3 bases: TGTGCCAGCAGCACCGATGTGGGGAGGGGGATGGGAGAGCAGTACTTC.